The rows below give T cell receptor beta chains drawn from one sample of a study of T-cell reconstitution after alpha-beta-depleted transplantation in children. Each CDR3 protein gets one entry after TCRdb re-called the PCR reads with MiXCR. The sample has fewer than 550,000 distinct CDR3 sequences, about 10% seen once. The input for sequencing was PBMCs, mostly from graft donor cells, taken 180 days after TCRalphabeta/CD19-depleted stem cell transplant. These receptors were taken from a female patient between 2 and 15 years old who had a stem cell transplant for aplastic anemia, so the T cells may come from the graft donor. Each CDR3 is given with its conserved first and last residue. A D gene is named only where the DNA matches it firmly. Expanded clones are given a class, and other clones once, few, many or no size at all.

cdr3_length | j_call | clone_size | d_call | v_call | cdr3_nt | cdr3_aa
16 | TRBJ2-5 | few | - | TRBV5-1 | TGCGCCAGCTCCTACTCCCCAGGGGGCGGGGGAGAGACCCAGTACTTC | CASSYSPGGGGETQYF
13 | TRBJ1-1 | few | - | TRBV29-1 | TGCAGCGTTGAACGACAGATGAACACTGAAGCTTTCTTT | CSVERQMNTEAFF
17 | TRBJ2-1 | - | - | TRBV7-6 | TGTGCCAGCAGCTTACAGAAAGGGGGTCGGTCCCACAATGAGCAGTTCTTC | CASSLQKGGRSHNEQFF
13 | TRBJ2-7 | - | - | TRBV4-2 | TGTGCCAGCAGTGTGGCGGGCGTCTACGAGCAGTACTTC | CASSVAGVYEQYF
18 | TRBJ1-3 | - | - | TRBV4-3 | TGCGCCAGCAGCCGATTCGTGGCGGACTATAGCTCTGGAAACACCATATATTTT | CASSRFVADYSSGNTIYF
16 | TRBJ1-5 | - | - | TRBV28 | TGTGCCAGCAGTTTAAGTCGGGGAGGGAGCGATCAGCCCCAGCATTTT | CASSLSRGGSDQPQHF
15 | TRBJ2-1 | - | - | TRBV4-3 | TGCGCCAGCAGCCAGTTCTCCGGACCCTACAATGAGCAGTTCTTC | CASSQFSGPYNEQFF
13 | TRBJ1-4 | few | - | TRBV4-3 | TGCGCCAGCAGCCAATTAGACACGGAAAAACTGTTTTTT | CASSQLDTEKLFF
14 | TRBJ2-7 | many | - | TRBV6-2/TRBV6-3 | TGTGCCAGCAGTTACCCGACCGAGACCTACGAGCAGTACTTC | CASSYPTETYEQYF
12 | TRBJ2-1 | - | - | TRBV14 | TGTGCCAGCAGCCAGCTTAGTAATGAGCAGTTCTTC | CASSQLSNEQFF
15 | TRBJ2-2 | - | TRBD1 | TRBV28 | TGTGCCAGCAGTTACACGGGACAGGGGCACGGGGAGCTGTTTTTT | CASSYTGQGHGELFF
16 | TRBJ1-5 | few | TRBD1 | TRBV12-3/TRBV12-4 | TGTGCCAGCAGCTTACAGGGGCCGACGGGGAATCAGCCCCAGCATTTT | CASSLQGPTGNQPQHF
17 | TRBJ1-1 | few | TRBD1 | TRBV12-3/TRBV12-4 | TGTGCCAGCAGCCGGGACAGGGGGAAGGGCGAAATCACTGAAGCTTTCTTT | CASSRDRGKGEITEAFF
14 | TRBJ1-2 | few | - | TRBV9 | TGTGCCAGCAGCTCTGACAGCCAAAGCTATGGCTACACCTTC | CASSSDSQSYGYTF
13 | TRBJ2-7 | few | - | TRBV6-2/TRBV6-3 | TGTGCCAGCAGTCCGCCCCCGGGAGTGGAGCAGTACTTC | CASSPPPGVEQYF
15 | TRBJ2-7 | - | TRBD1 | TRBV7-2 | TGTGCCAGCAGCCCACGGGACAGTGGGTCCTCAGAGCAGTACTTC | CASSPRDSGSSEQYF
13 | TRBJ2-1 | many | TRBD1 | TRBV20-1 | TGCAGTGCATACAGGGGCACCCCCAATGAGCAGTTCTTC | CSAYRGTPNEQFF
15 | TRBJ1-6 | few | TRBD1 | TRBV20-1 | TGCAGTGCTTCGAAGACAGGGGCCCATAATTCACCCCTCCACTTT | CSASKTGAHNSPLHF
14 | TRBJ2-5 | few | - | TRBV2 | TGTGCCAGCAGTGAAAGATCAGGGAAGGAGACCCAGTACTTC | CASSERSGKETQYF
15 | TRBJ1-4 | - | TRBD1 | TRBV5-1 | TGCGCCAGCAGCCCAGGGACAGGAGGATATGAAAAACTGTTTTTT | CASSPGTGGYEKLFF
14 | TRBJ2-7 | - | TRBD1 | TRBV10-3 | TGTGCCATCAGGGGGACAGGGACCCCCTACGAGCAGTACTTC | CAIRGTGTPYEQYF
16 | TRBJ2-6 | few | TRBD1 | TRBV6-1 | TGTGCCAGCAGTGGGGACAGGGGAGGTGGGGCCAACGTCCTGACTTTC | CASSGDRGGGANVLTF
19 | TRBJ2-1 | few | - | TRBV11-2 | TGTGCCAGCTTCGGGGAAACCGGCGGGCCTCGGCGTCCCTACAATGAGCAGTTCTTC | CASFGETGGPRRPYNEQFF
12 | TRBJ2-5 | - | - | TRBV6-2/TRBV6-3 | TGTGCCAGCAGTGTTTCAGTAGAGACCCAGTACTTC | CASSVSVETQYF
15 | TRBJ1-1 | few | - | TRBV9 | TGTGCCAGCAGCGTAGGGATCGACAGAAACACTGAAGCTTTCTTT | CASSVGIDRNTEAFF
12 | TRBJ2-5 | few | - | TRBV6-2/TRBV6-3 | TGTGCCAGCAGTAACCAGCAAGAGACCCAGTACTTC | CASSNQQETQYF
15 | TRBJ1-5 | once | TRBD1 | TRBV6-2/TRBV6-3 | TGTGCCAGCAGTTACCGACAGGGAAGGAATCAGCCCCAGCATTTT | CASSYRQGRNQPQHF
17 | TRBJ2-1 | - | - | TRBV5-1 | TGCGCCAGCAGCCGCGGAAATCTAGCGCGGGGATACAATGAGCAGTTCTTC | CASSRGNLARGYNEQFF
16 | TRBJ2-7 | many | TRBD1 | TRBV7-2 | TGTGCCAGCAGCTTCCCCAGGACAGGGGTTCCCCACGAGCAGTACTTC | CASSFPRTGVPHEQYF
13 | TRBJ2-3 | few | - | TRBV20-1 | TGCAGTGCCAGAGGGGAGCTCACAGATACGCAGTATTTT | CSARGELTDTQYF
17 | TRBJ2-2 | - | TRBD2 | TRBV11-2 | TGTGCCAGCAGCTCCGGGACTAGCGGGGCGAACACCGGGGAGCTGTTTTTT | CASSSGTSGANTGELFF
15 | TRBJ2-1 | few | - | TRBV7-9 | TGTGCCAGCAGCCCTTATGGACGGGTCTACAATGAGCAGTTCTTC | CASSPYGRVYNEQFF
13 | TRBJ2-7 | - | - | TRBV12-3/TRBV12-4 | TGTGCCAGCAGCCCGACGGATTTCTACGAGCAGTACTTC | CASSPTDFYEQYF
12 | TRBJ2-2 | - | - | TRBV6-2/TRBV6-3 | TGTGCCAGCAGTGCCCCCGGCGGGGAGCTGTTTTTT | CASSAPGGELFF
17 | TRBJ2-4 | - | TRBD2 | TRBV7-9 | TGTGCCAGCAGCCTCGGACTAGCGGGAGGCGCCAAAAACATTCAGTACTTC | CASSLGLAGGAKNIQYF
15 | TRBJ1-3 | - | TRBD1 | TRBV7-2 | TGTGCCAGCAGCGCATCGACAGGGTTGGGAAACACCATATATTTT | CASSASTGLGNTIYF
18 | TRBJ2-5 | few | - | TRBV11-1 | TGTGCCAGCAGCTTATTGGGACGCGAGCGGATACACCAAGAGACCCAGTACTTC | CASSLLGRERIHQETQYF
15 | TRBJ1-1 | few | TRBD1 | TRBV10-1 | TGCGCCAGCAGTGGACAGGGGGCCTCGAACACTGAAGCTTTCTTT | CASSGQGASNTEAFF
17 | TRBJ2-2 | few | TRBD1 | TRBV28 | TGTGCCAGCAGACGCCGACAGGGGACGGTGAACACCGGGGAGCTGTTTTTT | CASRRRQGTVNTGELFF